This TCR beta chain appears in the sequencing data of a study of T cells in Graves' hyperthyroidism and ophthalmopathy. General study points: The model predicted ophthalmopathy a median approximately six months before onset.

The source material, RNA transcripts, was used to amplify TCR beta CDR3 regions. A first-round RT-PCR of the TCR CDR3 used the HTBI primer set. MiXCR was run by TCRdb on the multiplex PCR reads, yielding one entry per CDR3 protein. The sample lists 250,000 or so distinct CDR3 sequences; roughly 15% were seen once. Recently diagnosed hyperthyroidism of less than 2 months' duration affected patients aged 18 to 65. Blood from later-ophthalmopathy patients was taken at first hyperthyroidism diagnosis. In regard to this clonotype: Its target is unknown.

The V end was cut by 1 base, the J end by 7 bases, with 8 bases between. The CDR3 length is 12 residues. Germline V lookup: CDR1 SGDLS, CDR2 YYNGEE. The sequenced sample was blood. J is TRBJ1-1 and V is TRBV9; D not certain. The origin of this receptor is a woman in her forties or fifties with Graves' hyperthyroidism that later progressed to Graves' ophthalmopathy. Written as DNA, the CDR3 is TGTGCCAGCAGCGTAATGTCAGATGAAGCTTTCTTT. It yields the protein CASSVMSDEAFF.